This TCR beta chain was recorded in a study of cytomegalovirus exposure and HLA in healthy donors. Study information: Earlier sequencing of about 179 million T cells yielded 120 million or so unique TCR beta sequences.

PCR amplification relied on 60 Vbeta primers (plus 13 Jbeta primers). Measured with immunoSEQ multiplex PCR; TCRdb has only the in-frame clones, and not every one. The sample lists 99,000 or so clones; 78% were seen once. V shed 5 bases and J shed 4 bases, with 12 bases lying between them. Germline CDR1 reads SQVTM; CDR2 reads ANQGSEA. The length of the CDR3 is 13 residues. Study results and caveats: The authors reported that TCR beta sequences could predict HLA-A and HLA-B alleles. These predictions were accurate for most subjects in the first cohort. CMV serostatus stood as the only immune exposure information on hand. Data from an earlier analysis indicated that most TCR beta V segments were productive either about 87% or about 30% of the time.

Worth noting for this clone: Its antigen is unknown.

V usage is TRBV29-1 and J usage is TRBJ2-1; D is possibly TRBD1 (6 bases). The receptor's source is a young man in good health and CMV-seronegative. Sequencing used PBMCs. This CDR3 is CSVQGRNYNEQFF. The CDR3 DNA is TGCAGCGTTCAGGGGCGGAATTACAATGAGCAGTTCTTC.